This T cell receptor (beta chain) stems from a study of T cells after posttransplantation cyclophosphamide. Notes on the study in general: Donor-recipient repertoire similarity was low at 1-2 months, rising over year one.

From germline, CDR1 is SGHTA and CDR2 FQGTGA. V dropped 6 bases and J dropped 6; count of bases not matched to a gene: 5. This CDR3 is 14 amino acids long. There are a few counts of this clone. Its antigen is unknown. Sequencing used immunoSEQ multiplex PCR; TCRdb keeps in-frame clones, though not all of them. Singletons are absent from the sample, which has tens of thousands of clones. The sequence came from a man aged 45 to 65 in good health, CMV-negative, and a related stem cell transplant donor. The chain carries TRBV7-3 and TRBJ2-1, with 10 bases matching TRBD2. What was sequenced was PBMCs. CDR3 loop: CASSSLAGFNEQFF. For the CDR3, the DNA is TGTGCCAGCAGTTCACTAGCGGGGTTCAATGAGCAGTTCTTC.